This is a list of T cell receptor beta chains from one sample in a study of T cell changes during pregnancy in multiple sclerosis. The repertoire was sequenced with immunoSEQ multiplex PCR; TCRdb's copy has only in-frame clones and lacks some. The sample comprises 60,000 or so clones, roughly nine tenths of which are singletons, and about 0.49% rests with the top ten. Sample: CD4+ T cells from peripheral blood mononuclear cells, taken after pregnancy. The receptors derive from a female donor in good health, enrolled as a control in a pregnancy study. Each CDR3 is given without its conserved first and last residue. The order of the fields is J gene, V gene, CDR3 protein.

j_call: TRBJ1-3
v_call: TRBV12-5
cdr3_aa: ASGLVLNRGTGNTIY

j_call: TRBJ1-2
v_call: TRBV7-2
cdr3_aa: ASSQGVTDSYGYT

j_call: TRBJ1-2
v_call: TRBV7-2
cdr3_aa: ASSESRDYGYT

j_call: TRBJ2-4
v_call: TRBV15
cdr3_aa: ATSREGRRDKNIQY

j_call: TRBJ1-1
v_call: TRBV20-1
cdr3_aa: SASLNTEAF

j_call: TRBJ1-1
v_call: TRBV4-3
cdr3_aa: ASSLAAMNTEAF

j_call: TRBJ2-6
v_call: TRBV30
cdr3_aa: AWSYRTEGANVLT

j_call: TRBJ1-3
v_call: TRBV4-2
cdr3_aa: ASSREFSGNTIY

j_call: TRBJ2-7
v_call: TRBV7-9
cdr3_aa: ASSLSGGYEQY

j_call: TRBJ1-1
v_call: TRBV6-4
cdr3_aa: ASRAGASNTEAF

j_call: TRBJ1-1
v_call: TRBV4-2
cdr3_aa: ASSQVAGVGVNTEAF

j_call: TRBJ2-3
v_call: TRBV4-2
cdr3_aa: ASSQGASGGTDTQY

j_call: TRBJ1-2
v_call: TRBV6-5
cdr3_aa: ASSYSPYSYGYT

j_call: TRBJ1-2
v_call: TRBV7-9
cdr3_aa: ASSDLRRLDYT

j_call: TRBJ1-4
v_call: TRBV27
cdr3_aa: ASSLFSSGFATNEKLF

j_call: TRBJ2-5
v_call: TRBV18
cdr3_aa: ASSPGQGSKTQY

j_call: TRBJ2-1
v_call: TRBV14
cdr3_aa: ASSPRRDNEQF

j_call: TRBJ2-1
v_call: TRBV9
cdr3_aa: ASSVARGTEQF

j_call: TRBJ1-2
v_call: TRBV9
cdr3_aa: ASSVGSGWGYT